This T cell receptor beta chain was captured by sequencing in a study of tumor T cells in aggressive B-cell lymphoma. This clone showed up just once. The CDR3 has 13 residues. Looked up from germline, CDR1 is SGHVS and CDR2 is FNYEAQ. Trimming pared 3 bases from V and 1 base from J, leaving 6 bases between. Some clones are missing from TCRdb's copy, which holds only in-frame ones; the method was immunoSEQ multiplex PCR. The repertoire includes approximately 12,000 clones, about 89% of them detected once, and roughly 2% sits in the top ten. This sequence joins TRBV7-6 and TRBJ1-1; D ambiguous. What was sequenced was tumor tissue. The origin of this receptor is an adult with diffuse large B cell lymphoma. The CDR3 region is CASSLAENTEAFF. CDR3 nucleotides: TGTGCCAGCAGCTTGGCGGAGAACACTGAAGCTTTCTTT.